These 26 T cell receptor beta chains were all obtained from the same sample, sequenced in a study of cytomegalovirus exposure and HLA in healthy donors. The PCR ran on 60 Vbeta and 13 Jbeta primers. This table comes from immunoSEQ multiplex PCR, and its TCRdb copy is limited to in-frame clones, with some not included. Of approximately 69,000 clones detected, about 66% appear once; the ten largest clones hold about a fifth. Sequencing was carried out using PBMCs. The receptors stem from a man aged 35-49 years in good health and CMV-seropositive.

The chain has TRBV2 and TRBJ1-2; possibly TRBD1 for D (5 bases). The CDR3 runs to 14 residues. Germline lookup yields CDR1 SNHLY and CDR2 FYNNEI. Trimming stripped 8 bases from V and 8 bases from J, with 21 bases between. For the CDR3, the DNA is TGTGCCAGCTCGCCCACGAAGACCAGGGTCGGCTACACCTTC. Its protein is CASSPTKTRVGYTF.

The rearrangement links TRBV29-1 to TRBJ1-3; the match to TRBD1 covers 7 bases. Germline V gene sequence: CDR1 SQVTM, CDR2 ANQGSEA. This CDR3 is 13 amino acids long. The V segment lost 7 bases and the J segment 4 bases; nucleotides outside the gene matches: 7. The CDR3 spells CSAGRDSGNTIYF. CDR3 nucleotide sequence: TGCAGCGCCGGTAGGGACAGCGGAAACACCATATATTTT.

In this sample, this clone turned up a few times. This chain connects TRBV5-5 to TRBJ2-7, with 7 nucleotides matching TRBD2. This CDR3 is 14 amino acids long. Trimming took 1 base from V and 3 from J; bases not matched to a gene: 4. Per germline, CDR1 SGHKS and CDR2 YYEKEE (reference sequence). The CDR3 bases are TGTGCCAGCAGCTTGTGGCTAGCGGACTACGAGCAGTACTTC. Its translation is CASSLWLADYEQYF.

The V gene is TRBV7-9, the J gene TRBJ1-4; 8 bases are a match to TRBD1. Trimming took 5 bases from V and 7 from J; bases not matched to a gene: 12. Germline CDR1 SEHNR, CDR2 FQNEAQ (reference sequence). This CDR3 comprises 16 residues. The DNA of the CDR3 is TGTGCCAGCAGCACACACGACAGGGGACTCGGTGAAAAACTGTTTTTT. This translates into CASSTHDRGLGEKLFF.

V and J are TRBV19 and TRBJ1-2; TRBD1 agrees at 8 bases. CDR3 length equals 15 residues. Germline values: CDR1 LNHDA, CDR2 SQIVND (reference sequence). The V segment lost 5 bases and the J segment 2 bases; nucleotides outside the gene matches: 7. CDR3 sequence reads: CASSRVGQVNYGYTF. The CDR3 DNA follows: TGTGCCAGTAGTCGCGTGGGACAGGTAAACTATGGCTACACCTTC.

The chain uses TRBV6-6 and TRBJ2-7, with TRBD1 matching 9 bases. J was trimmed by 2 bases and V by 6 bases; bases with no gene match: 5. Germline V lookup: CDR1 MNHNY, CDR2 SVGAGI (reference sequence). The CDR3 extends over 14 amino acids. CDR3 in amino acids: CASRTGQGAYEQYF. The CDR3 DNA reads TGTGCCAGCAGGACGGGACAGGGAGCCTACGAGCAGTACTTC.

This sequence joins TRBV9 and TRBJ2-1; 9 nucleotides match TRBD2. The ends lost 2 bases at V and 6 bases at J; junction bases unmatched: 12. In germline, CDR1 is SGDLS, CDR2 YYNGEE. The CDR3 has 17 residues. The CDR3 DNA reads TGTGCCAGCAGCGTTCCCCTTGGTAGCGGGGGTCTCAATGAGCAGTTCTTC. Its translation is CASSVPLGSGGLNEQFF. Filled out from reference TRBV9 and TRBJ2-1, the complete variable domain reads DSGVTQTPKHLITATGQRVTLRCSPRSGDLSVYWYQQSLDQGLQFLIQYYNGEERAKGNILERFSAQQFPDLHSELNLSSLELGDSALYFCASSVPLGSGGLNEQFFGPGTRLTVL.

The rearrangement links TRBV11-3 to TRBJ2-5; TRBD2 is a possible D gene (5 bases). V was clipped by 5 bases and J by 5 bases, with 12 bases between them. The CDR3 loop spans 13 amino acids. The germline gives CDR1 SGHNT, CDR2 YENEEA. The CDR3 nucleotides are TGTGCCAGCAGCCCGACTAACGCGGAGACCCAGTACTTC. This encodes CASSPTNAETQYF. The complete variable domain, with remaining parts taken from reference TRBV11-3 and TRBJ2-5, reads EAGVVQSPRYKIIEKKQPVAFWCNPISGHNTLYWYLQNLGQGPELLIRYENEEAVDDSQLPKDRFSAERLKGVDSTLKIQPAELGDSAVYLCASSPTNAETQYFGPGTRLLVL.

This clone has more than one count but fewer than ten. The V call is TRBV6-1, the J call TRBJ2-7; no definite D call. Looked up from germline, CDR1 is MNHNS and CDR2 is SASEGT. This CDR3 region has 13 residues. The V gene lost 6 bases and the J gene lost 2 bases, with 11 bases spanning the gap. CDR3: CASSHDTPYEQYF. The DNA of the CDR3 is TGTGCCAGCAGCCACGACACACCCTACGAGCAGTACTTC.

This clone has only a few counts. The CDR3 sequence: CASSPTDTGELFF. The CDR3 DNA sequence: TGTGCCAGCTCACCCACAGACACCGGGGAGCTGTTTTTT. The chain links TRBV18 to TRBJ2-2; the D is unclear. V was clipped by 3 bases and J by 3 bases, with 5 bases between them. Germline loops: CDR1 KGHSH, CDR2 LQKENI. This CDR3 comprises 13 residues.

This chain links TRBV9 with TRBJ1-1, with TRBD1 matching 7 bases. The CDR3 consists of 14 residues. Germline V gives CDR1 SGDLS, CDR2 YYNGEE. V lost 2 bases to trimming and J lost 1 base; unmatched junction nucleotides: 2. The CDR3 spells CASSVGQANTEAFF. The CDR3 coding sequence is TGTGCCAGCAGCGTTGGACAGGCGAACACTGAAGCTTTCTTT.

The chain couples TRBV19 to TRBJ1-4; TRBD1 aligns across 8 bases. CDR3 length equals 14 residues. The germline V gene has CDR1 LNHDA and CDR2 SQIVND (reference sequence). The J segment lost 5 bases and the V segment lost 4 bases, leaving 3 bases of the junction unmatched. The CDR3: CASSTGQANEKLFF. The CDR3 DNA follows: TGTGCCAGTAGTACGGGACAGGCAAATGAAAAACTGTTTTTT.

About this clone: At one end, the junction sequence differs from germline, possibly due to a read error. Other DNA sequences in this sample translate to the same CDR3. The V gene is TRBV7-8, the J gene TRBJ1-4, with D hard to call. Germline V lookup: CDR1 SGHVS, CDR2 FQNEAQ. The CDR3 totals 13 residues. CDR3 sequence (DNA): TGTGCCAGCAGTCCTATTGCCGAGGAAAAACTGTTTTTC. It translates to CASSPIAEEKLFF.

This sequence joins TRBV28 and TRBJ2-7; 8 bases are a match to TRBD1. The germline V gene has CDR1 MDHEN and CDR2 SYDVKM. After removal of 1 base from V and 7 bases from J, the junction contained 6 bases not matched to a gene. The CDR3 sequence is 14 residues long. CDR3 DNA: TGTGCCAGCAGTTTATCCGGGACAGGTGGGGAGCAGTACTTC. It specifies CASSLSGTGGEQYF.

This clone was counted a few times. The chain joins TRBV4-3 to TRBJ1-5; D not resolved. The germline V gene has CDR1 LGHNA and CDR2 YSLEER. The CDR3 contains 15 residues. V lost 0 bases, J lost 5 bases, and 11 bases lay in between. The CDR3 region is CASSQDSGRDQPQHF. As DNA, the CDR3 is TGCGCCAGCAGCCAAGATTCTGGTCGGGATCAGCCCCAGCATTTT.

V is TRBV18 and J is TRBJ1-4, with 8 bases aligning to TRBD1. The CDR3 is made up of 14 amino acids. Germline V gene sequence: CDR1 KGHSH, CDR2 LQKENI. The junction had 3 bases not matched to a gene; V was cut back by 2 bases and J by 7 bases. CDR3 sequence (DNA): TGTGCCAGCTCACCAGCAGGGGGCCGTGAAAAACTGTTTTTT. Residues: CASSPAGGREKLFF.

The V and J genes are TRBV5-1 and TRBJ1-5; 9 nucleotides line up with TRBD1. The CDR3 sequence is 16 residues long. Unmatched junction bases numbered 1, after V lost 0 bases and J lost 0 bases. Germline CDR1 is SGHRS and CDR2 is YFSETQ. CDR3: CASSLEGQGSNQPQHF. In DNA, the CDR3 is TGCGCCAGCAGCTTGGAGGGACAGGGTAGCAATCAGCCCCAGCATTTT.

V is TRBV9 and J is TRBJ2-2; 10 positions match TRBD2. The germline CDR1 and CDR2 sequences are SGDLS and YYNGEE. V lost 4 bases and J lost 2; bases outside the gene matches: 8. The CDR3 loop spans 17 amino acids. DNA for the CDR3: TGTGCCAGCAGCTTCTCTAGCGGGGGTTACAACACCGGGGAGCTGTTTTTT. This gives the protein CASSFSSGGYNTGELFF.

Note on this clone: The junction departs from the called germline gene at one end, perhaps through a read error. The V gene is TRBV7-7, the J gene TRBJ1-6; 11 positions agree with TRBD1. The CDR3 length is 16 residues. CDR1 SSHAT and CDR2 FNYEAQ come from the germline V gene (reference sequence). The CDR3 bases are TGTGCTAGCAGCTTGGGGACAGGGGGAGATAATTCACCCCTCCACTTT. The encoded protein is CASSLGTGGDNSPLHF.

This chain connects TRBV19 to TRBJ2-1, with D hard to call. Per germline, CDR1 LNHDA and CDR2 SQIVND (reference sequence). The CDR3 is made up of 12 amino acids. Trimming cost V 6 bases and J 3 bases, with 6 bases left between them. In nucleotides, the CDR3 is TGTGCCAGTAGGACTGTCTACAATGAGCAGTTCTTC. Its protein is CASRTVYNEQFF.

The chain combines TRBV6-4 with TRBJ2-1; possibly TRBD1 for D (5 bases). This CDR3 spans 14 amino acids. V shed 4 bases and J shed 7 bases, with 14 bases lying between them. Germline V CDR1 and CDR2: MRHNA, SNTAGT. The CDR3 loop is CASSVGPEANEQFF. The CDR3 DNA sequence: TGTGCCAGCAGTGTGGGGCCTGAGGCAAATGAGCAGTTCTTC.

The rearrangement joins TRBV7-2 to TRBJ2-5; 8 bases fit TRBD2. CDR1 and CDR2 from the germline V gene are SGHTA and FQGNSA. Unmatched junction bases numbered 14, after V lost 5 bases and J lost 6 bases. CDR3 length equals 16 residues. The CDR3 bases are TGTGCCAGCAGCCTAACTGGCGGGGGGTTGGGGAAGACCCAGTACTTC. This encodes CASSLTGGGLGKTQYF.

The chain has TRBV4-1 and TRBJ2-2; 8 bases are shared with TRBD2. The CDR3 spans 15 residues. V trimming: 2 bases; J trimming: 3 bases; junction bases outside the gene matches: 2. Per the germline V gene, CDR1 is MGHRA and CDR2 is YSYEKL. The CDR3 region is CASSQSSGDTGELFF. The CDR3 nucleotides read TGCGCCAGCAGCCAAAGTAGCGGGGACACCGGGGAGCTGTTTTTT.

The genes are TRBV5-6 and TRBJ1-2; TRBD1 might be the D (6 bases). Germline CDR1 and CDR2: SGHDT and YYEEEE. This CDR3 spans 13 amino acids. Trimming took 4 bases from V and 7 from J, leaving 14 bases between them. This CDR3 reads CASSRGYSTGYTF. The CDR3, as DNA: TGTGCCAGCAGCAGGGGGTATTCTACTGGCTACACCTTC.

The rearrangement links TRBV7-9 to TRBJ1-2, with 7 bases lining up with TRBD1. Per germline, CDR1 SEHNR and CDR2 FQNEAQ (reference sequence). With 1 base clipped from V and 4 bases from J, the junction kept 0 bases outside the gene matches. The CDR3 loop spans 13 amino acids. The CDR3 DNA is TGTGCCAGCAGCTTAGGGACAGGCTATGGCTACACCTTC. Amino acids: CASSLGTGYGYTF.

The chain carries TRBV7-3 and TRBJ2-2, with a weak D call TRBD2 (7 bases). V gave up 2 bases and J gave up 6 bases, with 16 bases separating them. From germline, CDR1 is SGHTA and CDR2 FQGTGA. The CDR3 runs to 16 residues. The CDR3 DNA sequence: TGTGCCAGCAGCTTACTTGGGGGGGCATTAGCCGGGGAGCTGTTTTTT. This gives the protein CASSLLGGALAGELFF. The full variable domain, its missing parts supplied by reference TRBV7-3 and TRBJ2-2, is GAGVSQTPSNKVTEKGKYVELRCDPISGHTALYWYRQSLGQGPEFLIYFQGTGAADDSGLPNDRFFAVRPEGSVSTLKIQRTERGDSAVYLCASSLLGGALAGELFFGEGSRLTVL.